This T cell receptor (beta chain) was identified in a study of blood T cells in healthy people across ages. Across the study: Per every two T cells, about one barcoded beta molecule was captured by template switching. Study-level results: Considered underestimates were the diversity estimates obtained from one million T cells. Since the PBMCs were unsorted, naive and antigen-experienced cells could not be conclusively compared.

In this sample, this clonotype turned up many times. Antigen unknown. A second PCR, run for roughly 7 to 11 cycles, used a sample-barcoded 5' primer plus a J-beta primer mix. TCRdb called the 5' RACE reads again in MiXCR, with one record for every CDR3 protein. Of hundreds of thousands of distinct CDR3 sequences in the sample, roughly 43% were seen once. Germline V CDR1 and CDR2: MNHNY, SVGAGI (reference sequence). CDR3 length: 16 amino acids. V shed 6 bases and J shed 0 bases, with 17 bases lying between them. This TCR was sampled from an elderly man in good health. The chain uses TRBV6-6 and TRBJ1-2, with D unclear. The material sequenced was blood. In DNA form, the CDR3 reads TGTGCCAGCAGCTACAGCCCTCCGATGGCTAACTATGGCTACACCTTC. Protein: CASSYSPPMANYGYTF.